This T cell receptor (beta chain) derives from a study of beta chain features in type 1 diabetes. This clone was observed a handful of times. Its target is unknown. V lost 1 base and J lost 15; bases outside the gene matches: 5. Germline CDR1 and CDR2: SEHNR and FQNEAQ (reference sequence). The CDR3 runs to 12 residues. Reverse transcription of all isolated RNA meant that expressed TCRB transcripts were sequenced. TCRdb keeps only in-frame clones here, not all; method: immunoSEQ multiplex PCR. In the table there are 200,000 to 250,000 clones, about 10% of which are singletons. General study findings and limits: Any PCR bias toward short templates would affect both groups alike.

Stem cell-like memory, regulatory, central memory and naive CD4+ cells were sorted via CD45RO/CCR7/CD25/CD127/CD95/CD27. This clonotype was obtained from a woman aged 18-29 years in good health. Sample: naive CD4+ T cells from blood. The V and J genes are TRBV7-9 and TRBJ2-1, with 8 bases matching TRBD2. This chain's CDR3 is CASSLVGLVPFF. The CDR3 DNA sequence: TGTGCCAGCAGCTTAGTGGGACTAGTGCCGTTCTTC. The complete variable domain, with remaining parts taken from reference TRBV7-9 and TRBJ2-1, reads DTGVSQNPRHKITKRGQNVTFRCDPISEHNRLYWYRQTLGQGPEFLTYFQNEAQLEKSRLLSDRFSAERPKGSFSTLEIQRTEQGDSAMYLCASSLVGLVPFFGPGTRLTVL.